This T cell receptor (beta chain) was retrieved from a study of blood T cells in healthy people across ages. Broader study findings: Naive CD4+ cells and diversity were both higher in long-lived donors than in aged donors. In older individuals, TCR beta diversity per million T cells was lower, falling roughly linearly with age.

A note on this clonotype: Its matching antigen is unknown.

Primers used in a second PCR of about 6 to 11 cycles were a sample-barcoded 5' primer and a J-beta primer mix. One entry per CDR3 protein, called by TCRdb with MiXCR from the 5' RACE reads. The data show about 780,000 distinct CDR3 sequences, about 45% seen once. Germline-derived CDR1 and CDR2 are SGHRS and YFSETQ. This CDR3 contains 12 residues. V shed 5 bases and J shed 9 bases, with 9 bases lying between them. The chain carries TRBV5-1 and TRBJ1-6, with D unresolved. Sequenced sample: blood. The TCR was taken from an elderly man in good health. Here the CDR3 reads CASRGDTSPLHF. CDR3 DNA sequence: TGCGCCAGCAGAGGAGACACTTCACCCCTCCACTTT.